Included here is one T cell receptor beta chain sequence, with context. The data originate from a study of blood T cell repertoires in COVID-19. The repertoire was sequenced with immunoSEQ multiplex PCR; TCRdb's copy has only in-frame clones and lacks some. Of 270,000 or so clones listed, about 87% are singletons. Source material: peripheral blood. The source is a human donor in a cohort sampled during active COVID-19.

CDR3 protein: CASSPLRPGTGGFGLYF. DNA of the CDR3: TGCGCCAGCAGCCCCCTCAGACCCGGGACAGGGGGCTTCGGCTTGTACTTC. The chain recombines TRBV5-1 with TRBJ2-7; 12 bases line up with TRBD1. Trimming removed 4 bases from V and 12 bases from J; junction bases left unmatched: 20. In germline, CDR1 is SGHRS, CDR2 YFSETQ. The CDR3 consists of 17 residues.